This T cell receptor (beta chain) was recorded in a study of blood T cell repertoires in COVID-19. Study-wide context: The cDNA or gDNA used as material had been derived from T cells, B-cell-depleted T cells, or PBMCs.

Source study methods: It was from reference gene primer amplification that nucleated cell counts were estimated. Some clones are missing from TCRdb's copy, which holds only in-frame ones; the method was immunoSEQ multiplex PCR. Clonal size and the V and J genes are those of that table, whereas D and trimming came from the DNA. The profile shows around 120,000 clones, roughly 80% of them singletons. Trimming stripped 1 base from V and 5 bases from J, with 17 bases between. Per germline, CDR1 SGHDN and CDR2 FVKESK. This CDR3 is 17 amino acids long. The receptor's source is a man in his 70s with active or convalescent COVID-19. Sequencing used peripheral blood. The J gene is TRBJ1-4, the V gene TRBV14; D gene ambiguous. The CDR3 nucleotides read TGTGCCAGCAGCCAAGGTCCGTGGGTGACGGGAAATGAAAAACTGTTTTTT. Amino acid sequence: CASSQGPWVTGNEKLFF.